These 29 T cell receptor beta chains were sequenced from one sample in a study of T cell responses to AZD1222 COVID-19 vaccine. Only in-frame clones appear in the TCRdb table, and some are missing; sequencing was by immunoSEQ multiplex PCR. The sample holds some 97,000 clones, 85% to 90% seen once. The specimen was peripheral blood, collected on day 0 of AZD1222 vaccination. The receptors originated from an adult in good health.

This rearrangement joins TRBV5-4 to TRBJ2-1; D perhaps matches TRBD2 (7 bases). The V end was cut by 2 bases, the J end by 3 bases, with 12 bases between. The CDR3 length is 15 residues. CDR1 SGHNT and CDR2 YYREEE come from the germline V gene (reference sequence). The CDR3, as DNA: TGTGCCAGCAGCTTTGAAGGGGGGGGCTACAATGAGCAGTTCTTC. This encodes CASSFEGGGYNEQFF.

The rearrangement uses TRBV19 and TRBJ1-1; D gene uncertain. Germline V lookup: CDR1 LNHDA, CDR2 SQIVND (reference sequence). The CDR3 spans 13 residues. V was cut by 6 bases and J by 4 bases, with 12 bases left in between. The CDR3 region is CASRPPVGTEAFF. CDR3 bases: TGTGCCAGTAGGCCGCCGGTAGGCACTGAAGCTTTCTTT.

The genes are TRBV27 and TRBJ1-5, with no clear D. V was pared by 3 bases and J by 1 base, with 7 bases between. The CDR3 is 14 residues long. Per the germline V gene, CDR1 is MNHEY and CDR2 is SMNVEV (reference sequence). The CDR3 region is CASSLGLSNQPQHF. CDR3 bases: TGTGCCAGCAGTTTGGGCTTAAGCAATCAGCCCCAGCATTTT.

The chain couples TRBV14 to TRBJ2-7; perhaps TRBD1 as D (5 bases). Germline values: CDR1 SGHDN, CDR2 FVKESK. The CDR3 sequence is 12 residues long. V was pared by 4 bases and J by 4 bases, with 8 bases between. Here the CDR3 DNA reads TGTGCCAGCAGCCGGGGCACTTACGAGCAGTACTTC. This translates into CASSRGTYEQYF.

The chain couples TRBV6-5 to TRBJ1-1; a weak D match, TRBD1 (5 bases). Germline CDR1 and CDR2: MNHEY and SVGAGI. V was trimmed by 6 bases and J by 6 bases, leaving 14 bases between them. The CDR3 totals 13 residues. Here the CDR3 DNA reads TGTGCCAGCAGCCCAAGACGGGGGGCTGAAGCTTTCTTT. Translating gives CASSPRRGAEAFF.

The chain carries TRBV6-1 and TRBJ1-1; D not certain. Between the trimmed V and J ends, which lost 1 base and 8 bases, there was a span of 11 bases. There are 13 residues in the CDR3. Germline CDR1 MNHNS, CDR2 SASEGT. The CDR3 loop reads CASSEGPGREAFF. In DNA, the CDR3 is TGTGCCAGCAGTGAAGGCCCCGGGCGCGAAGCTTTCTTT.

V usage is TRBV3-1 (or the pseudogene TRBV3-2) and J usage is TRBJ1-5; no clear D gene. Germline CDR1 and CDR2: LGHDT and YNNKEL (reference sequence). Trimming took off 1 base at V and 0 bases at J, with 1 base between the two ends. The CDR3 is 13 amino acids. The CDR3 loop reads CASSQASNQPQHF. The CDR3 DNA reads TGTGCCAGCAGCCAAGCTAGCAATCAGCCCCAGCATTTT.

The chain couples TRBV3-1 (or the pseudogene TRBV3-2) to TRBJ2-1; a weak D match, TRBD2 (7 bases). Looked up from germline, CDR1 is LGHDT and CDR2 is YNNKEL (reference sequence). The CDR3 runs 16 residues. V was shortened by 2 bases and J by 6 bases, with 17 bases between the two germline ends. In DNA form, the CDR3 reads TGTGCCAGCAGCCAAAATGGGGGGGGGCCCGGCAATGAGCAGTTCTTC. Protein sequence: CASSQNGGGPGNEQFF.

The CDR3 loop is CASSFGTGVDEQYF. The CDR3 DNA is TGTGCCAGCAGCTTTGGGACAGGGGTGGACGAGCAGTACTTC. The V gene is TRBV7-6, the J gene TRBJ2-7; 10 nucleotides align to TRBD1. CDR1 and CDR2 (germline): SGHVS, FNYEAQ. The V segment lost 3 bases and the J segment 5 bases; nucleotides outside the gene matches: 4. The CDR3 extends over 14 amino acids.

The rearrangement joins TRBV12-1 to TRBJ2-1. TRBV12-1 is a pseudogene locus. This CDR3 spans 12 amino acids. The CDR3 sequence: CASSARVGEQFF. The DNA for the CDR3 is TGTGCCAGCAGCGCTAGGGTGGGTGAGCAGTTCTTC.

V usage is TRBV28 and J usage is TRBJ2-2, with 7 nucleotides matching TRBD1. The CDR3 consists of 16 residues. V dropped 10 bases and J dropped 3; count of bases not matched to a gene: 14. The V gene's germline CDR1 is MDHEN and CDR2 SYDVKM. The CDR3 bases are TGTGCCACCAAGAGTAGGACAGGCGGTGACACCGGGGAGCTGTTTTTT. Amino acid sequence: CATKSRTGGDTGELFF.

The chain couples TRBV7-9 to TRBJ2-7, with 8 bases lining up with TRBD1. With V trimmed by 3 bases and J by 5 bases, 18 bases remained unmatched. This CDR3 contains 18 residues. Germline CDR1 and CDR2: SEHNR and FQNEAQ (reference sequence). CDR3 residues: CASSFQVRDRWGLHEQYF. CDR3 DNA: TGTGCCAGCAGCTTCCAGGTAAGGGACAGGTGGGGACTCCACGAGCAGTACTTC.

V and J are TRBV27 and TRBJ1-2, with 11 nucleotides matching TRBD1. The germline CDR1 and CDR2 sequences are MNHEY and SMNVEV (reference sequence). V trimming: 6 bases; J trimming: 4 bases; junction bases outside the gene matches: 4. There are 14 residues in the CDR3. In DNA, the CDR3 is TGTGCCAGCAGCGGGACAGGGGGTTCCTATGGCTACACCTTC. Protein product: CASSGTGGSYGYTF.

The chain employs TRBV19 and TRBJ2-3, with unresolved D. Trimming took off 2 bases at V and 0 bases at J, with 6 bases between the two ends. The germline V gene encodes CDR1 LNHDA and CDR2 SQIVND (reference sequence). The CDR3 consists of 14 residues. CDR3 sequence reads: CASSILQSTDTQYF. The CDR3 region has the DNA TGTGCCAGTAGTATATTACAGAGCACAGATACGCAGTATTTT.

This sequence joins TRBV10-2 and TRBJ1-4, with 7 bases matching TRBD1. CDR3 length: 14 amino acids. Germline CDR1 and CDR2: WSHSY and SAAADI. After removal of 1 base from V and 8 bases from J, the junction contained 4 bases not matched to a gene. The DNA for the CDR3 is TGCGCCAGCAGTGAGTTGGAACAGGGGGAAAAACTGTTTTTT. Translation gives CASSELEQGEKLFF.

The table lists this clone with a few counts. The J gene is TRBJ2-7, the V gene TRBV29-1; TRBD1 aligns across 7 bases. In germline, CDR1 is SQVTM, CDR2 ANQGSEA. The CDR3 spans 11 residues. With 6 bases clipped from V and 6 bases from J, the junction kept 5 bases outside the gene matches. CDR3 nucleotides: TGCAGCGTCTGGGACAGCGGCGAGCAGTACTTC. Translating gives CSVWDSGEQYF.

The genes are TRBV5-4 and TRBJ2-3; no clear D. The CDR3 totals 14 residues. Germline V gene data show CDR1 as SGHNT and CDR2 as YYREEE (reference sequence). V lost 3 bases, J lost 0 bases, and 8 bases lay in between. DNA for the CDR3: TGTGCCAGCAGCTCTGGACCTAGCACAGATACGCAGTATTTT. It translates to CASSSGPSTDTQYF. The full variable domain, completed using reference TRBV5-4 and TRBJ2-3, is ETGVTQSPTHLIKTRGQQVTLRCSSQSGHNTVSWYQQALGQGPQFIFQYYREEENGRGNFPPRFSGLQFPNYSSELNVNALELDDSALYLCASSSGPSTDTQYFGPGTRLTVL.

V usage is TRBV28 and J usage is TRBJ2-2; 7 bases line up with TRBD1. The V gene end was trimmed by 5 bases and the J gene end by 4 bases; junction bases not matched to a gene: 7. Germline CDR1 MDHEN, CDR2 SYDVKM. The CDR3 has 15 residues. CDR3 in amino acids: CASSPPDRITGELFF. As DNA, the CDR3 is TGTGCCAGCAGTCCACCGGACAGGATCACCGGGGAGCTGTTTTTT.

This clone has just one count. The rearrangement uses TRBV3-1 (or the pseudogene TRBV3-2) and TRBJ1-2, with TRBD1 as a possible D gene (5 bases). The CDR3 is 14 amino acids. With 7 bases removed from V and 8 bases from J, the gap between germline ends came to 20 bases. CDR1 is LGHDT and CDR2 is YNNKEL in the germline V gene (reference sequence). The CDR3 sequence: CASTTLDSLGGYTF. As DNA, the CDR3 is TGTGCCAGCACGACATTAGACAGCCTGGGCGGCTACACCTTC.

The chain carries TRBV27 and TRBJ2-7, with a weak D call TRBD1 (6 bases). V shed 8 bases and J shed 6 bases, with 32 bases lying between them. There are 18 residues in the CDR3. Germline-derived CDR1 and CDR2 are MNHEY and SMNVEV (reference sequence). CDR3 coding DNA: TGTGCCAGCGGCCAAAACCGGGACATCTACTACTACGGTGTCGAGCAGTACTTC. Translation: CASGQNRDIYYYGVEQYF.

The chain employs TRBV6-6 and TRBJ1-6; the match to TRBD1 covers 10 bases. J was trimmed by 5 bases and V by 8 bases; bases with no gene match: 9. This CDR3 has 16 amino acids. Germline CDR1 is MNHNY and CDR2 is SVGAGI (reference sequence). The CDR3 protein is CASAPGQGFNNSPLHF. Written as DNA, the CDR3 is TGTGCCAGCGCCCCGGGACAGGGGTTTAATAATTCACCCCTCCACTTT.

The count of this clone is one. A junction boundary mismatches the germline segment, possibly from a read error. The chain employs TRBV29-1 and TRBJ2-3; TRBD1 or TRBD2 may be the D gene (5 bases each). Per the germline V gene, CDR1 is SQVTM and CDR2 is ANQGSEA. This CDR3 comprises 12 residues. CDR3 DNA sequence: TGCAGCGTTGATAAGGGGAGAGGGACGCCGTATTTT. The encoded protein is CSVDKGRGTPYF.

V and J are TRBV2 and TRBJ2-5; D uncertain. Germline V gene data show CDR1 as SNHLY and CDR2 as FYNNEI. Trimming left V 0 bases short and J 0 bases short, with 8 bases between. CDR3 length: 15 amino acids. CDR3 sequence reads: CASSEARGDQETQYF. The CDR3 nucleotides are TGTGCCAGCAGTGAAGCGCGTGGGGACCAAGAGACCCAGTACTTC.

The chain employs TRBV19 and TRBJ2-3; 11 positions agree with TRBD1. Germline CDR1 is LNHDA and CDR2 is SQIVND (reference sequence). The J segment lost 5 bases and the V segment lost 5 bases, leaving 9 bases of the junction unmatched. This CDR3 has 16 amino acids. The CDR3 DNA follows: TGTGCCAGTAGTTACTCGGGACAGGGGGTCGAAGATACGCAGTATTTT. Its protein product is CASSYSGQGVEDTQYF.

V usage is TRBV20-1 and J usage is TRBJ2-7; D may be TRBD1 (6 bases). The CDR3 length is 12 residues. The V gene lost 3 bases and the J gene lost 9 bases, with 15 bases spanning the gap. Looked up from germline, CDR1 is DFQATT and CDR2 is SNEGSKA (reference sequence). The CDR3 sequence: CSASLRSTGQYF. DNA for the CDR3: TGCAGTGCTAGTCTAAGGTCGACAGGGCAGTACTTC.

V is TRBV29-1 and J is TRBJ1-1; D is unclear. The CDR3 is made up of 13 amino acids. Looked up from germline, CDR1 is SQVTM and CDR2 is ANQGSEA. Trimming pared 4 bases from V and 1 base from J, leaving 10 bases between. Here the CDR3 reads CSVGIPRNTEAFF. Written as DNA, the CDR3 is TGCAGCGTTGGTATACCGAGGAACACTGAAGCTTTCTTT.

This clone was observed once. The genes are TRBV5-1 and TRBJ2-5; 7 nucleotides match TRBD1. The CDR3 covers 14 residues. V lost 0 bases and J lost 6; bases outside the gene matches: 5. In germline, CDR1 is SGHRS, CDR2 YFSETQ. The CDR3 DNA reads TGCGCCAGCAGCTTGGAGACAGGGCTAAAGACCCAGTACTTC. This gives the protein CASSLETGLKTQYF.

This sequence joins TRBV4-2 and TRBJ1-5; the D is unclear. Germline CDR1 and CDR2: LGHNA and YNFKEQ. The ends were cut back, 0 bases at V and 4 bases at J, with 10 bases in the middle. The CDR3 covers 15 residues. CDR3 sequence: CASSQDSATNQPQHF. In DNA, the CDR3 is TGTGCCAGCAGCCAAGATAGTGCTACGAATCAGCCCCAGCATTTT.

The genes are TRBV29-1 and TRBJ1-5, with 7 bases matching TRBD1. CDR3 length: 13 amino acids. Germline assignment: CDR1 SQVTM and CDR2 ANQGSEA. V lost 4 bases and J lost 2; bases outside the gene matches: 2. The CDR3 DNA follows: TGCAGCGTTGTCGACAGGGGCAATCAGCCCCAGCATTTT. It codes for CSVVDRGNQPQHF.